This T cell receptor beta chain came from a study of identical twins. Study outcomes and limitations: Twin sharing of out-of-frame TCR alpha was underestimated by models in monozygotic pairs. Twin pairs had excess sharing that was weaker in beta out-of-frame sequences.

TCRdb reprocessed the 5' RACE reads with MiXCR, giving one entry per CDR3 protein. Of under 300,000 distinct CDR3 sequences in the sample, 10% to 15% are singletons; the top ten hold 3.5% to 4.5%. Healthy Caucasians, and only they, were the donors. The CDR3 contains 14 residues. Germline CDR1 is KGHSH and CDR2 is LQKENI. The V end was cut by 4 bases, the J end by 5 bases, with 15 bases between. With regard to this clonotype: Its antigen is not identified.

The data were also submitted as part of a second study, on yellow fever vaccine responses in identical twins. That investigation notes: The authors reported partly convergent, partly personalized vaccine responses in identical twins.

This clonotype originated in a woman between 18 and 30 years old in good health. This chain joins TRBV18 and TRBJ2-7, with D maybe TRBD1 (6 bases). Sequencing used memory (CD45RO+) T cells sorted from blood. CDR3 region: CASSLTGNGDEQYF. CDR3 sequence (DNA): TGTGCCAGCTCACTTACAGGGAATGGTGACGAGCAGTACTTC. The full variable domain, rest sourced from reference TRBV18 and TRBJ2-7, is NAGVMQNPRHLVRRRGQEARLRCSPMKGHSHVYWYRQLPEEGLKFMVYLQKENIIDESGMPKERFSAEFPKEGPSILRIQQVVRGDSAAYFCASSLTGNGDEQYFGPGTRLTVT.